These 10 T cell receptor beta chains share one sample of origin, sequenced in a study of CD8+CD57+ T cells in acquired aplastic anemia. TCR beta VDJ combinations and CDR3 sequences were profiled from genomic DNA. TCRdb ran MiXCR on the reads and lists one entry per CDR3 protein. The profile shows 400,000 to 600,000 distinct CDR3 sequences, approximately 32% of them singletons. Individuals selected for sequencing had exhibited CD8+CD57+ cell expansion on flow cytometry. Sequences were obtained from sorted CD4+, CD8+, or CD8+CD57+ T cells (not recorded which) from PBMCs. The receptors come from a human donor with aplastic anemia.

The rearrangement joins TRBV18 to TRBJ2-7, with D perhaps TRBD2 (6 bases). This CDR3 contains 14 residues. Trimming cost V 3 bases and J 6 bases, with 15 bases left between them. From germline, CDR1 is KGHSH and CDR2 LQKENI. DNA for the CDR3: TGTGCCAGCTCACCCTGGCGGGAAGGCGGCGAGCAGTACTTC. Its translation is CASSPWREGGEQYF.

Remarks on this clonotype: This sequence may be a read error, since a much larger clone differs from it by one base. V usage is TRBV5-1 and J usage is TRBJ1-2; D might be TRBD1 (5 bases). Germline V CDR1 and CDR2: SGHRS, YFSETQ. The CDR3 covers 14 residues. The CDR3 is CASSSAMGEDGCTF. CDR3 sequence (DNA): TGCGCCAGCAGCTCCGCCATGGGGGAGGATGGCTGCACCTTC.

This clonotype was observed at least ten times. The chain recombines TRBV19 with TRBJ1-1, with D tentatively TRBD1 (6 bases). The CDR3 runs to 13 residues. CDR1 is LNHDA, CDR2 SQIVND, per germline (reference sequence). Trimming left V 9 bases short and J 1 base short, with 12 bases between. The CDR3 spells CASKDRTNTEAFF. The CDR3 DNA reads as TGTGCCAGCAAGGACAGAACGAACACTGAAGCTTTCTTT. The entire variable domain, with the rest obtained from reference TRBV19 and TRBJ1-1, is as follows: DGGITQSPKYLFRKEGQNVTLSCEQNLNHDAMYWYRQDPGQGLRLIYYSQIVNDFQKGDIAEGYSVSREKKESFPLTVTSAQKNPTAFYLCASKDRTNTEAFFGQGTRLTVV.

This clonotype was found many times. This sequence joins TRBV11-2 and TRBJ1-2; 9 bases agree with TRBD1. This CDR3 has 19 amino acids. CDR1 and CDR2 (germline): SGHAT, FQNNGV. The V segment lost 4 bases and the J segment 0 bases; nucleotides outside the gene matches: 15. CDR3 DNA: TGTGCCAGCAGCTCCCCCCTCCCGGGACAGGGTTACTCTAACTATGGCTACACCTTC. Protein product: CASSSPLPGQGYSNYGYTF.

DNA for the CDR3: TGCGCCAGCAGCTTTTATGAGATGTCCCTCGGCTATGGCTACACCTTC. Translated, it gives CASSFYEMSLGYGYTF. The chain uses TRBV5-1 and TRBJ1-2; D uncertain. V lost 2 bases and J 4 bases, leaving 18 bases between the germline ends. This CDR3 is built from 16 residues. The germline CDR1 and CDR2 sequences are SGHRS and YFSETQ. The variable domain in full, with the rest retrieved from reference TRBV5-1 and TRBJ1-2, is KAGVTQTPRYLIKTRGQQVTLSCSPISGHRSVSWYQQTPGQGLQFLFEYFSETQRNKGNFPGRFSGRQFSNSRSEMNVSTLELGDSALYLCASSFYEMSLGYGYTFGSGTRLTVV.

This clonotype appeared a few times. This rearrangement joins TRBV12-3 or TRBV12-4 to TRBJ2-3, with 8 bases aligning to TRBD1. Trimming took 5 bases from V and 4 from J; bases not matched to a gene: 8. The CDR3 contains 15 residues. The CDR3 DNA is TGTGCCAGCAGTATCAGGACAGGGAGAGCAGATACGCAGTATTTT. As protein: CASSIRTGRADTQYF.

This clonotype was counted many times. This chain uses TRBV9 with TRBJ1-2; 7 positions agree with TRBD1. Trimming took 3 bases from V and 8 from J; bases not matched to a gene: 13. The germline gives CDR1 SGDLS, CDR2 YYNGEE. CDR3 length equals 15 residues. CDR3 nucleotides: TGTGCCAGCAGCGCCGGCAGGGGGGGAGCGTCGGGCTACACCTTC. Protein product: CASSAGRGGASGYTF.

This clonotype was counted a few times. The chain joins TRBV30 to TRBJ1-3; perhaps TRBD1 as D (5 bases). Germline values: CDR1 GTSNPN, CDR2 SVGIG (reference sequence). V was trimmed by 8 bases and J by 0 bases, leaving 14 bases between them. The CDR3 has 14 residues. The CDR3 DNA reads TGTGCCGGAAATAGACAGATCTCTGGAAACACCATATATTTT. Translated: CAGNRQISGNTIYF. The entire variable domain, with the rest obtained from reference TRBV30 and TRBJ1-3, is as follows: SQTIHQWPATLVQPVGSPLSLECTVEGTSNPNLYWYRQAAGRGLQLLFYSVGIGQISSEVPQNLSASRPQDRQFILSSKKLLLSDSGFYLCAGNRQISGNTIYFGEGSWLTVV.

This clonotype occurred many times. The chain carries TRBV9 and TRBJ2-5; 7 positions match TRBD2. Germline trimming cut 8 bases from V and 5 bases from J; bases unmatched to any gene: 6. Germline CDR1 reads SGDLS; CDR2 reads YYNGEE. The CDR3 spans 12 residues. CDR3 DNA: TGTGCCAGAGGGAGGGTAGGGGAGACCCAGTACTTC. Its translation is CARGRVGETQYF. Variable domain in full (rest from reference TRBV9 and TRBJ2-5): DSGVTQTPKHLITATGQRVTLRCSPRSGDLSVYWYQQSLDQGLQFLIQYYNGEERAKGNILERFSAQQFPDLHSELNLSSLELGDSALYFCARGRVGETQYFGPGTRLLVL.

This clonotype has only a few counts. The chain is built from TRBV9 and TRBJ1-1; no firm D call. Germline-derived CDR1 and CDR2 are SGDLS and YYNGEE. The V end was cut by 2 bases, the J end by 3 bases, with 11 bases between. This CDR3 has 14 amino acids. The chain's CDR3 is CASSVDPSHTEAFF. CDR3 DNA: TGTGCCAGCAGCGTTGACCCCTCCCACACTGAAGCTTTCTTT. Combining the CDR3 with reference TRBV9 and TRBJ1-1 gives the whole variable domain DSGVTQTPKHLITATGQRVTLRCSPRSGDLSVYWYQQSLDQGLQFLIQYYNGEERAKGNILERFSAQQFPDLHSELNLSSLELGDSALYFCASSVDPSHTEAFFGQGTRLTVV.